The clone carrying this T cell receptor (beta chain) appeared a few times. Its antigen remains unknown. Using immunoSEQ multiplex PCR, the repertoire was profiled, and TCRdb retains in-frame clones only, with some absent. Among tens of thousands of clones listed, roughly 86% were seen once. The data stem from a study of T cell responses to AZD1222 COVID-19 vaccine. Study findings and constraints: Among the donors, most were white British and more were female, and clonal diversity was possibly underestimated.

CDR3 length: 15 residues. The germline V gene encodes CDR1 SGHDT and CDR2 YYEEEE. V dropped 0 bases and J dropped 0 bases, with 7 bases sitting between them. The TCR sequence derives from an adult in good health. The source material was peripheral blood, sampled on day 0 of AZD1222 vaccination. V and J are TRBV5-6 and TRBJ2-1; D remains unclear. The CDR3 DNA follows: TGTGCCAGCAGCTTGGGGCTCAACTCCTACAATGAGCAGTTCTTC. Protein sequence: CASSLGLNSYNEQFF.